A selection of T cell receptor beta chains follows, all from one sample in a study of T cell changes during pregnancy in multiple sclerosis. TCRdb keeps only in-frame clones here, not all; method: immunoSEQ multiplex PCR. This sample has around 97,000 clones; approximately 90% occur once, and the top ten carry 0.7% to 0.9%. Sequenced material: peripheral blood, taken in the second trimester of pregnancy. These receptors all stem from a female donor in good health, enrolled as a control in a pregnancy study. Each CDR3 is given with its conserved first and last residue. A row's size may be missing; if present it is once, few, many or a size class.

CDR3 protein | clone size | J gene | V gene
CASSRTSGRVPYEQYF | - | TRBJ2-7 | TRBV19
CASSLAEGRTQYF | - | TRBJ2-5 | TRBV5-1
CASSFFRLTRDEQFF | - | TRBJ2-1 | TRBV5-1
CASSENGEGVSPLHF | once | TRBJ1-6 | TRBV6-1
CASSEGSYEQYF | - | TRBJ2-7 | TRBV5-1
CASSYPSGTDTQYF | - | TRBJ2-3 | TRBV5-1
CATRPGGRSYEQYF | few | TRBJ2-7 | TRBV19
CASSRKQGGETQYF | - | TRBJ2-5 | TRBV7-2
CASRFPGQGSYEQYF | - | TRBJ2-7 | TRBV5-6
CASSLMGQGSNEQYF | - | TRBJ2-7 | TRBV5-1
CSAFRVDEQFF | - | TRBJ2-1 | TRBV20-1
CASSRTGAKETQYF | - | TRBJ2-5 | TRBV7-7
CASSLTGVSYYGYTF | once | TRBJ1-2 | TRBV28
CASSEDRGALRETQYF | - | TRBJ2-5 | TRBV6-1
CASSLDKFSYEQYF | - | TRBJ2-7 | TRBV7-2
CAWGPGGSYEQYF | - | TRBJ2-7 | TRBV30
CAISETPTGEDTGELFF | once | TRBJ2-2 | TRBV10-3